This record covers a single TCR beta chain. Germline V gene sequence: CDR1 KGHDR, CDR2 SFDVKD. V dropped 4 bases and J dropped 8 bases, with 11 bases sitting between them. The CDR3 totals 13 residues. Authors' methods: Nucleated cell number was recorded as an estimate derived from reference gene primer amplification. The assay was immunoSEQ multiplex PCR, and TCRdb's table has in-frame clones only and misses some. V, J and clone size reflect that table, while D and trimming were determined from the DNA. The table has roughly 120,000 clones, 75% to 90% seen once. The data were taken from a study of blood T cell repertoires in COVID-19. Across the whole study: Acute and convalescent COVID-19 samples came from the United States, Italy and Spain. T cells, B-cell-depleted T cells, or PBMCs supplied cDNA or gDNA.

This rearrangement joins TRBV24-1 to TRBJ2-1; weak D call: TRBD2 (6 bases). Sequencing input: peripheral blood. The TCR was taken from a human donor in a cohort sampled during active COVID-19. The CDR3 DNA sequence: TGTGCCACCAGTGAGGGGCGGGGTTATGAGCAGTTCTTC. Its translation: CATSEGRGYEQFF.